One and the same sample provided the 19 T cell receptor beta chains below, sequenced in a study of T cell responses to AZD1222 COVID-19 vaccine. Produced via immunoSEQ multiplex PCR; TCRdb's table is partial and in-frame only. The data hold 100,000 to 150,000 clones, with around nine tenths observed a single time. The material was peripheral blood, obtained on day 0 of AZD1222 vaccination. Source of these receptors: an adult in good health.

The J gene is TRBJ1-3, the V gene TRBV7-2; D gene unclear. Trimming removed 2 bases from V and 3 bases from J, with 8 bases in between. Germline V gene data show CDR1 as SGHTA and CDR2 as FQGNSA. This CDR3 is 14 amino acids long. The CDR3 here is CASSLREYGNTIYF. DNA for the CDR3: TGTGCCAGCAGCTTACGCGAGTATGGAAACACCATATATTTT. The whole variable domain, remainder taken from reference TRBV7-2 and TRBJ1-3, is GAGVSQSPSNKVTEKGKDVELRCDPISGHTALYWYRQSLGQGLEFLIYFQGNSAPDKSGLPSDRFSAERTGGSVSTLTIQRTQQEDSAVYLCASSLREYGNTIYFGEGSWLTVV.

This chain joins TRBV7-5 and TRBJ2-1; the table's D call TRBD2 went unverified against the DNA. TRBV7-5 represents a pseudogene. The CDR3 covers 21 residues. CDR3: CARSLSQGREGSAGEFNEQFF. CDR3 DNA: TGTGCCAGAAGCTTATCGCAGGGCAGGGAAGGTTCAGCGGGCGAATTCAATGAGCAGTTCTTC.

The chain links TRBV7-9 to TRBJ2-1; TRBD1 agrees at 8 bases. Germline assignment: CDR1 SEHNR and CDR2 FQNEAQ (reference sequence). The CDR3 runs to 12 residues. Trimming at V came to 6 bases and at J to 7 bases, leaving 2 bases not matched to a gene. DNA of the CDR3: TGTGCCAGCAGAGACAGGGGAAATGAGCAGTTCTTC. Its translation: CASRDRGNEQFF.

The chain couples TRBV6-1 to TRBJ1-5, with unresolved D. Germline V gene lookup returns CDR1 MNHNS and CDR2 SASEGT. CDR3 length: 11 amino acids. The V end was cut by 2 bases, the J end by 10 bases, with 6 bases between. The CDR3 loop is CASSENIPQHF. CDR3 nucleotides: TGTGCCAGCAGTGAAAACATTCCCCAGCATTTT.

The chain combines TRBV6-6 with TRBJ1-3, with D hard to call. In germline, CDR1 is MNHNY, CDR2 SVGAGI (reference sequence). CDR3 length: 15 amino acids. Trimming pared 7 bases from V and 0 bases from J, leaving 13 bases between. As DNA, the CDR3 is TGTGCCAGCACACGGGAGTCGGGCTCTGGAAACACCATATATTTT. Translated: CASTRESGSGNTIYF.

The rearrangement links TRBV5-4 to TRBJ1-4; tentatively, D is TRBD1 (5 bases). V was cut by 2 bases and J by 7 bases, with 15 bases left in between. This CDR3 is 15 amino acids long. Germline V lookup: CDR1 SGHNT, CDR2 YYREEE (reference sequence). The CDR3 sequence is CASSFTGLEGEKLFF. The DNA for the CDR3 is TGTGCCAGCAGCTTTACGGGACTTGAGGGTGAAAAACTGTTTTTT.

The chain joins TRBV7-9 to TRBJ1-3; D ambiguous. The CDR3 has 15 residues. CDR1 is SEHNR, CDR2 FQNEAQ, per germline (reference sequence). Between the trimmed V and J ends, which lost 5 bases and 2 bases, there was a span of 13 bases. CDR3 sequence (DNA): TGTGCCAGCAGCCCCCCTCGAACCGCTGGAAACACCATATATTTT. This codes for CASSPPRTAGNTIYF.

The chain recombines TRBV12-3 or TRBV12-4 with TRBJ1-1, with 8 positions matching TRBD1. The CDR3 contains 13 residues. J was trimmed by 5 bases and V by 5 bases; bases with no gene match: 4. CDR3 in DNA: TGTGCCAGCAGTCGGACAGGGCAGACTGAAGCTTTCTTT. Translation: CASSRTGQTEAFF.

The rearrangement joins TRBV3-1 (or the pseudogene TRBV3-2) to TRBJ1-1; TRBD1 might be the D (6 bases). CDR1 is LGHDT and CDR2 is YNNKEL in the germline V gene (reference sequence). With 0 bases removed from V and 4 bases from J, the gap between germline ends came to 9 bases. The CDR3 covers 14 residues. The DNA for the CDR3 is TGTGCCAGCAGCCAAGATCAGGGGCTCACTGAAGCTTTCTTT. Residues: CASSQDQGLTEAFF.

The chain is built from TRBV5-1 and TRBJ1-3, with D unclear. The CDR3 runs to 16 residues. CDR1 and CDR2 from the germline V gene are SGHRS and YFSETQ. With 0 bases removed from V and 9 bases from J, the gap between germline ends came to 19 bases. The CDR3 sequence: CASSLDQTIGGSTIYF. The CDR3 DNA sequence: TGCGCCAGCAGCTTGGATCAGACTATCGGTGGGAGCACCATATATTTT.

The gene calls are TRBV19 and TRBJ1-5, with D maybe TRBD1 (6 bases). CDR1 LNHDA and CDR2 SQIVND come from the germline V gene (reference sequence). Deletions cut 1 base from V and 6 bases from J, with 10 bases between. This CDR3 has 14 amino acids. The CDR3 region has the DNA TGTGCCAGTAGTATAGCCGGGGGCAGTCAGCCCCAGCATTTT. Its translation: CASSIAGGSQPQHF.

This chain links TRBV7-2 with TRBJ1-2; the match to TRBD1 covers 10 bases. Germline assignment: CDR1 SGHTA and CDR2 FQGNSA. With V trimmed by 3 bases and J by 2 bases, 9 bases remained unmatched. The CDR3 sequence is 17 residues long. DNA for the CDR3: TGTGCCAGCAGCTTTTCCCAATGGACAGGGGGAAACTATGGCTACACCTTC. Translated: CASSFSQWTGGNYGYTF.

The gene calls are TRBV30 and TRBJ1-2; no clear D. V shed 2 bases and J shed 5 bases, with 21 bases lying between them. Germline V lookup: CDR1 GTSNPN, CDR2 SVGIG (reference sequence). The CDR3 covers 16 residues. This CDR3 is CAWSLESEGIRYGYTF. The CDR3 bases are TGTGCCTGGAGTCTAGAATCCGAGGGAATTCGTTATGGCTACACCTTC.

The chain carries TRBV7-2 and TRBJ2-7, with D tentatively TRBD1 or TRBD2 (5 bases each). The CDR3 sequence is 15 residues long. The germline CDR1 and CDR2 sequences are SGHTA and FQGNSA. V gave up 1 base and J gave up 4 bases, with 14 bases separating them. In DNA, the CDR3 is TGTGCCAGCAGCTTAGAGCCAGGGAGACTTTACGAGCAGTACTTC. It specifies CASSLEPGRLYEQYF.

This rearrangement joins TRBV6-5 to TRBJ2-7; 12 bases are a match to TRBD1. Per the germline V gene, CDR1 is MNHEY and CDR2 is SVGAGI. The CDR3 covers 14 residues. V lost 7 bases and J lost 6; bases outside the gene matches: 7. The DNA of the CDR3 is TGTGCCAGCATCTCCGGGACAGGGGGCCTCGAGCAGTACTTC. Its translation is CASISGTGGLEQYF.

This clone has a handful of counts. The chain couples TRBV6-4 to TRBJ1-1, with 7 bases matching TRBD1. V shed 5 bases and J 2 bases; nucleotides not matched to a gene: 2. The CDR3 runs 13 residues. Per the germline V gene, CDR1 is MRHNA and CDR2 is SNTAGT. CDR3 nucleotides: TGTGCCAGCAGTACAGGGGATAACACTGAAGCTTTCTTT. Encoded protein: CASSTGDNTEAFF.

This sequence joins TRBV7-9 and TRBJ1-2, with 8 bases matching TRBD1. Germline values: CDR1 SEHNR, CDR2 FQNEAQ (reference sequence). The CDR3 length is 14 residues. V shed 5 bases and J 4 bases; nucleotides not matched to a gene: 6. CDR3 in amino acids: CASSPGQGLYGYTF. The CDR3 DNA reads TGTGCCAGCAGCCCAGGACAGGGCCTCTATGGCTACACCTTC.

The chain joins TRBV12-3 or TRBV12-4 to TRBJ1-1; unclear D gene. V lost 3 bases, J lost 1 base, and 6 bases lay in between. This CDR3 comprises 13 residues. This CDR3 is CASSLYQNTEAFF. The DNA for the CDR3 is TGTGCCAGCAGTTTGTACCAGAACACTGAAGCTTTCTTT.

This clone was counted once. The rearrangement links TRBV3-1 (or the pseudogene TRBV3-2) to TRBJ2-1; 7 bases map to TRBD2. V gave up 1 base and J gave up 4 bases; unmatched junction bases: 7. Germline CDR1 is LGHDT and CDR2 is YNNKEL (reference sequence). The CDR3 consists of 16 residues. The CDR3 here is CASSQGRVAGYNEQFF. CDR3 nucleotides: TGTGCCAGCAGCCAAGGCCGGGTAGCGGGTTACAATGAGCAGTTCTTC.